These T cell receptor beta chains were read from a single sample in a study of shared clonotypes between healthy human individuals. Method: immunoSEQ multiplex PCR; TCRdb's copy keeps in-frame clones and lacks some. The top ten clones hold 0.11% to 0.15% of a sample with millions of clones, 90% to 95% of them seen once. The specimen was naive CD4+ T cells sorted from blood. Every receptor here comes from a man aged 18 to 30 in good health. Each CDR3 is given with its conserved first and last residue. D genes are given only for firm matches. A row's size may be missing; if present it is once, few, many or a size class.

d_gene | abundance | j_gene | len | v_gene | CDR3nt | CDR3aa
. | . | TRBJ2-3 | 16 | TRBV5-4 | TGTGCCAGCAGCTTGGCCCCTAGCGCGAGCACAGATACGCAGTATTTT | CASSLAPSASTDTQYF
. | . | TRBJ2-1 | 13 | TRBV7-9 | TGTGCAAACGCGGGACCTTCCTACAATGAGCAGTTCTTC | CANAGPSYNEQFF
TRBD1 | . | TRBJ2-7 | 15 | TRBV5-6 | TGTGCCAGCAGCAGGACAGGGGGTAAGTCCTACGAGCAGTACTTC | CASSRTGGKSYEQYF
TRBD2 | . | TRBJ2-5 | 16 | TRBV7-2 | TGTGCCAGCAGCTTCCTTGCTAGCGGGTACCAAGAGACCCAGTACTTC | CASSFLASGYQETQYF
TRBD1 | . | TRBJ2-7 | 16 | TRBV11-2 | TGTGCCAGCAGCCCAATCAGGAACAGGGGCCCCTACGAGCAGTACTTC | CASSPIRNRGPYEQYF
. | . | TRBJ2-5 | 13 | TRBV18 | TGTGCCAGCTCGGCGGGGGCCCAAGAGACCCAGTACTTC | CASSAGAQETQYF
. | . | TRBJ2-7 | 13 | TRBV7-2 | TGTGCCAGCAGCTCTAGTGTCTCGGGTGAGCAGTACTTC | CASSSSVSGEQYF
TRBD1 | . | TRBJ1-3 | 15 | TRBV7-2 | TGTGCCAGCAGCCCCCCAGGGGGAGGTGGAAACACCATATATTTT | CASSPPGGGGNTIYF
. | few | TRBJ1-1 | 13 | TRBV7-9 | TGTGCCAGCAGCTTTGGACAGTTCACTGAAGCTTTCTTT | CASSFGQFTEAFF
TRBD2 | . | TRBJ2-5 | 15 | TRBV6-6 | TGTGCCAGCAACCTACTAGCGGGGGTGGGAGAGACCCAGTACTTC | CASNLLAGVGETQYF
. | once | TRBJ2-2 | 13 | TRBV11-2 | TGTGCCAGCAGCCCCTTTGTGGGCGGGGAGCTGTTTTTT | CASSPFVGGELFF
TRBD2 | . | TRBJ2-3 | 20 | TRBV19 | TGTGCCAGTAGTATAGGTCGGCCAGACGTCGTAGCGGGGTACACAGATACGCAGTATTTT | CASSIGRPDVVAGYTDTQYF
TRBD2 | . | TRBJ2-3 | 14 | TRBV7-2 | TGTGCCAGCAGAGCGGGAGGCGGGGCAGATACGCAGTATTTT | CASRAGGGADTQYF
TRBD2 | . | TRBJ2-3 | 16 | TRBV4-1 | TGCGCCAGCAGCCAAGGGGCGGGGGTCCGGGCAGATACGCAGTATTTT | CASSQGAGVRADTQYF
. | . | TRBJ1-2 | 14 | TRBV6-6 | TGTGCCAGCAGTTACACTACGAGGGACGGGGGCTACACCTTC | CASSYTTRDGGYTF
. | once | TRBJ1-4 | 15 | TRBV6-6 | TGTGCCAGCAGTCCCCCGGGCGGTAGTTATGAAAAACTGTTTTTT | CASSPPGGSYEKLFF
. | . | TRBJ2-1 | 12 | TRBV7-3 | TGTGCCAGCAGTAAGGCCGGGAATGAGCAGTTCTTC | CASSKAGNEQFF
. | once | TRBJ1-6 | 17 | TRBV7-9 | TGTGCCAGCAGCCTCGGCGGTGAGCAGGGGAGGAATTCACCCCTCCACTTT | CASSLGGEQGRNSPLHF
TRBD2 | . | TRBJ2-7 | 14 | TRBV10-2 | TGCGCCAGCCGCGGGAGGGGCGGGACCTACGAGCAGTACTTC | CASRGRGGTYEQYF
. | . | TRBJ2-5 | 13 | TRBV18 | TGTGCCAGCTCACCACGGGGTGAAGAGACCCAGTACTTC | CASSPRGEETQYF
. | once | TRBJ1-2 | 15 | TRBV5-4 | TGTGCCAGCAGCTTGGGGGGGGATTTAGACTATGGCTACACCTTC | CASSLGGDLDYGYTF
. | . | TRBJ2-7 | 13 | TRBV6-6 | TGTGCCAGCAGATCTCCTCAGGGCTACGAGCAGTACTTC | CASRSPQGYEQYF
. | . | TRBJ1-5 | 14 | TRBV7-2 | TGTGCCAGCAGCTTAAAGGCAGACAATCAGCCCCAGCATTTT | CASSLKADNQPQHF
. | few | TRBJ1-3 | 11 | TRBV10-3 | TGTGCCATAACCTCTGGAAACACCATATATTTT | CAITSGNTIYF
TRBD2 | once | TRBJ2-1 | 15 | TRBV4-1 | TGCGCCAGCAGCCAGAGAGCGGGAGGGGACAATGAGCAGTTCTTC | CASSQRAGGDNEQFF
. | . | TRBJ2-2 | 14 | TRBV5-4 | TGTGCCAGCAGCGATGGACATATCACCGGGGAGCTGTTTTTT | CASSDGHITGELFF
TRBD1 | . | TRBJ1-1 | 15 | TRBV5-4 | TGTGCCAGCAGCTCGCGCGGACAGGGCTGGACTGAAGCTTTCTTT | CASSSRGQGWTEAFF
. | . | TRBJ2-7 | 13 | TRBV27 | TGTGCCAGAGAAGAACGGGGGTTCCCCGAGCAGTACTTC | CAREERGFPEQYF
TRBD1 | . | TRBJ2-7 | 13 | TRBV5-1 | TGCGCCAGCAGCTCCGGACAGGGGAACGAGCAGTACTTC | CASSSGQGNEQYF
. | few | TRBJ1-1 | 13 | TRBV9 | TGTGCCAGCAGCGTCGAAGGGTGGACTGAAGCTTTCTTT | CASSVEGWTEAFF
. | . | TRBJ2-1 | 13 | TRBV2 | TGTGCCAGCAGTGAAGCGGTACAGCAGGAGCAGTTCTTC | CASSEAVQQEQFF
. | . | TRBJ2-6 | 15 | TRBV5-1 | TGCGCCAGCAGCACAGGACGGCCTGGGGCCAACGTCCTGACTTTC | CASSTGRPGANVLTF
TRBD1 | . | TRBJ1-2 | 14 | TRBV29-1 | TGCAGCGCCGGACAGGCGGGGATTGACTATGGCTACACCTTC | CSAGQAGIDYGYTF
. | . | TRBJ1-1 | 17 | TRBV27 | TGTGCCAGCAGTTCCAACAGGTTTATATTCTCGAACACTGAAGCTTTCTTT | CASSSNRFIFSNTEAFF
. | . | TRBJ1-4 | 19 | TRBV11-1 | TGTGCCAGCAGCGCAGGAACCCGAGGGACGGCAGGGATGTATGAAAAACTGTTTTTT | CASSAGTRGTAGMYEKLFF
. | . | TRBJ1-1 | 14 | TRBV28 | TGTGCCAGCAGTTTTTTACCTGAAAACACTGAAGCTTTCTTT | CASSFLPENTEAFF
. | . | TRBJ2-7 | 19 | TRBV27 | TGTGCCAGCAGCCCGCCATCATACACTTACGGGACACAATCCTACGAGCAGTACTTC | CASSPPSYTYGTQSYEQYF
. | . | TRBJ2-1 | 16 | TRBV11-3 | TGTGCCAGCAGCTTAGTTGGACGGAGCTCCTACAATGAGCAGTTCTTC | CASSLVGRSSYNEQFF
. | . | TRBJ1-6 | 14 | TRBV6-6 | TGTGCCAGCAGCCGGGGTCTGAATAATTCACCCCTCCACTTT | CASSRGLNNSPLHF
. | . | TRBJ1-1 | 15 | TRBV5-6 | TGTGCCAGCAGCTTCAGGGGAGTTGCGGCCACTGAAGCTTTCTTT | CASSFRGVAATEAFF
TRBD1 | . | TRBJ1-4 | 14 | TRBV2 | TGTGCCAGCAGTCGACAGGGTTTGGGTGAAAAACTGTTTTTT | CASSRQGLGEKLFF